This T cell receptor beta chain was retrieved from a study of control samples from healthy donors and cancer patients. The germline V and J ends were trimmed by 4 bases and 3 bases, with 23 bases remaining between them. CDR1 is SGHNT, CDR2 YYREEE, per germline (reference sequence). There are 17 residues in the CDR3. Only in-frame clones appear in the TCRdb table, and some are missing; sequencing was by immunoSEQ multiplex PCR. The sample yields 100,000 to 120,000 clones, 88% seen once. The chain links TRBV5-4 to TRBJ2-7; unclear D gene. This sequence originates from a woman in her sixties with lung cancer. Input material: PBMCs. The DNA for the CDR3 is TGTGCCAGCAGCGTTGGCTCCTTGATGAGCTCCCTCTACGAGCAGTACTTC. Protein: CASSVGSLMSSLYEQYF.